A single sample gave rise to the 21 T cell receptor beta chains below, sequenced in a study of blood T cells in healthy people across ages. A J-beta primer mix and a sample-barcoded 5' primer were used in a second PCR of about 7 to 12 cycles. From the 5' RACE reads, TCRdb called clonotypes with MiXCR, one entry per CDR3 protein. Of around 1,000,000 distinct CDR3 sequences listed, roughly a quarter are singletons. The sample was also reused in another study, on T cells of mothers and their children.

Specimen: blood. The receptors shown here come from a girl aged 2 to 10 in good health.

This clonotype was counted only a few times. This chain joins TRBV19 and TRBJ2-1; 11 bases map to TRBD2. CDR3 length equals 14 residues. J was trimmed by 9 bases and V by 3 bases; bases with no gene match: 4. Germline V gives CDR1 LNHDA, CDR2 SQIVND (reference sequence). CDR3 nucleotide sequence: TGTGCCAGTAGTATGACTAGCGGGAATAGTGAGCAGTTCTTC. Translation gives CASSMTSGNSEQFF.

The genes are TRBV5-6 and TRBJ2-2; D is unresolved. CDR3 size: 14 residues. The germline V and J ends were trimmed by 2 bases and 3 bases, with 8 bases remaining between them. From germline, CDR1 is SGHDT and CDR2 YYEEEE. For the CDR3, the DNA is TGTGCCAGCAGCTTACGGGTGGACACCGGGGAGCTGTTTTTT. This sequence encodes CASSLRVDTGELFF.

This clonotype came up a few times. The genes are TRBV15 and TRBJ2-5; possibly TRBD1 or TRBD2 for D (5 bases each). The germline V and J ends were trimmed by 1 base and 1 base, with 10 bases remaining between them. CDR3 length: 15 residues. CDR1 is LNHNV, CDR2 YYDKDF, per germline (reference sequence). For the CDR3, the DNA is TGTGCCACCAGCAGAGGGGACCGGAGCCAAGAGACCCAGTACTTC. Protein: CATSRGDRSQETQYF.

A remark on this clonotype: Its ends do not fully match the called genes, so a read error is possible. The chain couples TRBV12-5 to TRBJ2-7; TRBD1 matches at 7 bases. Looked up from germline, CDR1 is LGHNT and CDR2 is FRNRAP. This CDR3 spans 12 amino acids. The CDR3 is CASGLVLGQKFF. As DNA, the CDR3 is TGTGCTAGTGGTTTGGTTTTGGGACAGAAATTCTTC.

The V gene is TRBV7-3, the J gene TRBJ2-4; D call uncertain. CDR1 is SGHTA and CDR2 is FQGTGA in the germline V gene. This CDR3 region has 14 residues. Trimming took 2 bases from V and 3 from J, leaving 8 bases between them. The CDR3 nucleotides read TGTGCCAGCAGCTTAGACAAGTACAAAAACATTCAGTACTTC. Amino acids: CASSLDKYKNIQYF. The full variable domain, completed using reference TRBV7-3 and TRBJ2-4, is GAGVSQTPSNKVTEKGKYVELRCDPISGHTALYWYRQSLGQGPEFLIYFQGTGAADDSGLPNDRFFAVRPEGSVSTLKIQRTERGDSAVYLCASSLDKYKNIQYFGAGTRLSVL.

This clonotype was detected only a few times. The V and J genes are TRBV11-2 and TRBJ2-5; 9 bases agree with TRBD1. The V gene end was trimmed by 5 bases and the J gene end by 5 bases; junction bases not matched to a gene: 9. Per the germline V gene, CDR1 is SGHAT and CDR2 is FQNNGV. This CDR3 contains 15 residues. The CDR3 DNA reads TGTGCCAGCAGCCAGTCTACAGGGGGCGCGGAGACCCAGTACTTC. Protein: CASSQSTGGAETQYF. Full variable domain (missing parts from reference TRBV11-2 and TRBJ2-5): EAGVAQSPRYKIIEKRQSVAFWCNPISGHATLYWYQQILGQGPKLLIQFQNNGVVDDSQLPKDRFSAERLKGVDSTLKIQPAKLEDSAVYLCASSQSTGGAETQYFGPGTRLLVL.

The sample holds many counts of this clonotype. One end of the junction varies from germline; a read error may be responsible. The chain carries TRBV5-1 and TRBJ1-4; TRBD1 might be the D (5 bases). CDR3 length equals 14 residues. Germline-derived CDR1 and CDR2 are SGHRS and YFSETQ. CDR3 amino acids: CASSLEGTNEKLFF. The DNA for the CDR3 is TGTGCCAGCAGCTTAGAGGGGACTAATGAAAAACTGTTTTTT.

This clonotype was observed at least ten times. The rearrangement uses TRBV11-2 and TRBJ2-7, with no clear D. Trimming removed 3 bases at V and 7 bases at J, with 7 bases between. Germline CDR1 SGHAT, CDR2 FQNNGV. This CDR3 is 11 amino acids long. The chain's CDR3 is CASSFDGEQYF. DNA of the CDR3: TGTGCCAGCAGCTTTGACGGGGAGCAGTACTTC.

This clonotype has just a few counts. The chain carries TRBV12-3 or TRBV12-4 and TRBJ1-1, with D hard to call. V gave up 1 base and J gave up 0 bases, with 12 bases separating them. This CDR3 contains 16 residues. This CDR3 reads CASSLGAGTVNTEAFF. The CDR3 DNA reads TGTGCCAGCAGTTTAGGCGCAGGTACCGTGAACACTGAAGCTTTCTTT.

This clonotype was counted between two and nine times. One junction end disagrees with the germline gene, perhaps due to a read error. This sequence joins TRBV7-2 and TRBJ2-5; 7 bases match TRBD2. Germline values: CDR1 SGHTA, CDR2 FQGNSA. CDR3 length: 16 residues. The CDR3 reads CVSSYSRGRYEETQYF. DNA for the CDR3: TGTGTCAGCAGCTATTCGCGGGGGAGATACGAGGAGACCCAGTACTTC.

The chain is built from TRBV29-1 and TRBJ2-1; a possible D gene is TRBD2 (6 bases). The DNA end favors TRBJ2-7, so the J call may be wrong. CDR3 length: 14 amino acids. Per germline, CDR1 SQVTM and CDR2 ANQGSEA. The CDR3, as DNA: TGCAGCGTTGAAGTGCAGGAGGGACCCTACGAGCAGTACTTC. Its translation: CSVEVQEGPYEQYF.

A word on this clonotype: Without the conserved terminal phenylalanine or tryptophan, this CDR3 likely stems from a read error. V is TRBV28 and J is TRBJ2-4; TRBD2 might be the D (5 bases). The length of the CDR3 is 15 residues. The germline V and J ends were trimmed by 2 bases and 6 bases, with 14 bases remaining between them. The germline CDR1 and CDR2 sequences are MDHEN and SYDVKM. DNA of the CDR3: TGTGCCAGCAGTTTACTCCTCCCGGGAAGAAACATTCAGTACGTC. Amino acids: CASSLLLPGRNIQYV.

The chain couples TRBV7-9 to TRBJ2-3; 10 bases match TRBD2. Germline lookup yields CDR1 SEHNR and CDR2 FQNEAQ (reference sequence). The CDR3 covers 14 residues. Trimming removed 11 bases from V and 1 base from J; junction bases left unmatched: 6. The CDR3 DNA follows: TGTGCCGGGAGAGGACTAGCGGGCACAGATACGCAGTATTTT. Protein product: CAGRGLAGTDTQYF.

The chain has TRBV5-6 and TRBJ1-6, with D possibly matching TRBD1 (5 bases). The CDR3 is 15 amino acids. V lost 3 bases and J 4 bases, leaving 11 bases between the germline ends. CDR1 is SGHDT and CDR2 is YYEEEE in the germline V gene. CDR3: CASSSTGRYNSPLHF. The CDR3, as DNA: TGTGCCAGCAGCTCAACGGGACGGTATAATTCACCCCTCCACTTT.

This clonotype appeared many times. The V and J genes are TRBV3-1 and TRBJ2-5, with 7 bases identical to TRBD2. Germline CDR1 LGHDT, CDR2 YNNKEL (reference sequence). V shed 4 bases and J 5 bases; nucleotides not matched to a gene: 13. CDR3 length equals 16 residues. CDR3: CASSPPRGGEWETQYF. The DNA of the CDR3 is TGTGCCAGCAGCCCACCCCGGGGAGGGGAGTGGGAGACCCAGTACTTC.

This clonotype was observed a few times. The chain links TRBV7-2 to TRBJ1-2, with a weak D call TRBD1 (5 bases). The CDR3 sequence is 13 residues long. The V end lost 3 bases, the J end lost 10 bases, and 15 bases lay between the germline ends. Germline values: CDR1 SGHTA, CDR2 FQGNSA. The CDR3 spells CASSFNTGTVYTF. The CDR3, as DNA: TGTGCCAGCAGCTTCAATACCGGGACGGTCTACACCTTC.

The genes are TRBV28 and TRBJ1-4; 12 bases line up with TRBD1. After removal of 7 bases from V and 8 bases from J, the junction contained 11 bases not matched to a gene. This CDR3 has 16 residues. CDR1 MDHEN and CDR2 SYDVKM come from the germline V gene. Here the CDR3 reads CASNSRDRGQGEKLFF. In DNA, the CDR3 is TGTGCCAGCAATAGCCGGGACAGGGGGCAAGGGGAAAAACTGTTTTTT.

The chain joins TRBV27 to TRBJ2-3; 12 bases line up with TRBD2. The CDR3 sequence is 15 residues long. Looked up from germline, CDR1 is MNHEY and CDR2 is SMNVEV (reference sequence). The trim removed 6 bases at V and 7 bases at J, leaving 8 bases unmatched. The CDR3 loop is CASRILAGGGNTQYF. The DNA for the CDR3 is TGTGCCAGCAGGATACTAGCGGGGGGTGGAAATACGCAGTATTTT.

This clonotype occurred a few times. The chain carries TRBV4-2 and TRBJ2-4; 7 bases map to TRBD2. The V gene end was trimmed by 2 bases and the J gene end by 0 bases; junction bases not matched to a gene: 1. Germline loops: CDR1 LGHNA, CDR2 YNFKEQ. This CDR3 region has 15 residues. The CDR3 protein is CASSQIAGAKNIQYF. CDR3 in DNA: TGTGCCAGCAGCCAAATAGCGGGAGCCAAAAACATTCAGTACTTC.

J is TRBJ2-1 and V is TRBV2, with 7 bases that match TRBD2. The CDR3 covers 12 residues. CDR1 and CDR2 from the germline V gene are SNHLY and FYNNEI. The ends lost 10 bases at V and 6 bases at J; junction bases unmatched: 6. The CDR3 here is CANLTSINEQFF. The DNA for the CDR3 is TGTGCCAACCTGACTAGCATCAATGAGCAGTTCTTC. Filled out from reference TRBV2 and TRBJ2-1, the complete variable domain reads EPEVTQTPSHQVTQMGQEVILRCVPISNHLYFYWYRQILGQKVEFLVSFYNNEISEKSEIFDDQFSVERPDGSNFTLKIRSTKLEDSAMYFCANLTSINEQFFGPGTRLTVL.

The chain couples TRBV7-2 to TRBJ2-1; tentatively, D is TRBD1 or TRBD2 (5 bases each). This CDR3 spans 16 amino acids. V was cut by 2 bases and J by 5 bases, with 16 bases left in between. Germline V lookup: CDR1 SGHTA, CDR2 FQGNSA. The CDR3 protein is CASSLSGGLGDNEQFF. Written as DNA, the CDR3 is TGTGCCAGCAGCTTAAGTGGGGGTTTGGGTGACAATGAGCAGTTCTTC.